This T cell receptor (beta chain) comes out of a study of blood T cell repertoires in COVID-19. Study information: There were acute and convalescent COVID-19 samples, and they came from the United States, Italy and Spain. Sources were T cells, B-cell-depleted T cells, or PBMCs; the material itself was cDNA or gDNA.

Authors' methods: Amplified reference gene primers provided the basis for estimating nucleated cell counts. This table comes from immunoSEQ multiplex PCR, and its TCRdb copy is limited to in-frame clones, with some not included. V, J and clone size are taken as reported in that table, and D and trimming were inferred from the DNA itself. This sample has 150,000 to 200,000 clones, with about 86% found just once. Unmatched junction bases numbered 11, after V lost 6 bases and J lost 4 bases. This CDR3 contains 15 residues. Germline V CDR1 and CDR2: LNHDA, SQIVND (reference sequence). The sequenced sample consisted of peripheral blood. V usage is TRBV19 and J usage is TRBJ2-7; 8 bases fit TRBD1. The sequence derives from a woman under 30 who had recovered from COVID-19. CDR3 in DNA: TGTGCCAGTAGCCCAAAGAGACAGGGGAGGTACGAGCAGTACTTC. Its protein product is CASSPKRQGRYEQYF.